These 22 T cell receptor beta chains share one sample of origin, sequenced in a study of cytomegalovirus exposure and HLA in healthy donors. 60 Vbeta and 13 Jbeta primers were used in PCR. The table came from immunoSEQ multiplex PCR; TCRdb's copy has only in-frame clones and leaves some out. The sample lists 93,000 or so clones; roughly three quarters were seen once. The sample was PBMCs. The source of these receptors is a man aged 50-60 years in good health and CMV-seropositive.

This sequence joins TRBV25-1 and TRBJ2-2; D is ambiguous. With 3 bases removed from V and 0 bases from J, the gap between germline ends came to 11 bases. Germline lookup yields CDR1 MGHDK and CDR2 SYGVNS. The CDR3 totals 16 residues. CDR3 DNA: TGTGCCAGCAGTGACCCCTTGGGCGCGAACACCGGGGAGCTGTTTTTT. Its translation: CASSDPLGANTGELFF.

The chain joins TRBV28 to TRBJ1-2; D is unresolved. CDR1 and CDR2 (germline): MDHEN, SYDVKM. The CDR3 runs to 12 residues. V lost 6 bases, J lost 4 bases, and 9 bases lay in between. Here the CDR3 reads CASSPQVYGYTF. For the CDR3, the DNA is TGTGCCAGCAGCCCACAAGTCTATGGCTACACCTTC.

The rearrangement links TRBV21-1 to TRBJ2-2; TRBD1, the table's D call, lacks a check against the DNA. TRBV21-1 is deemed a pseudogene. CDR3 length equals 15 residues. As DNA, the CDR3 is TGTGCCAGCAGCGCAAGGGACAAGGCCACCGGGGAGCTGTTTTTT. Residues: CASSARDKATGELFF.

The J gene is TRBJ2-3, the V gene TRBV5-1; TRBD2 is a possible D gene (6 bases). This CDR3 comprises 16 residues. CDR1 and CDR2 (germline): SGHRS, YFSETQ. V lost 2 bases and J 2 bases, leaving 15 bases between the germline ends. The CDR3 nucleotides read TGCGCCAGCAGCTTAAGGATCGGGACTTACACAGATACGCAGTATTTT. Residues: CASSLRIGTYTDTQYF. The whole variable domain, remainder taken from reference TRBV5-1 and TRBJ2-3, is KAGVTQTPRYLIKTRGQQVTLSCSPISGHRSVSWYQQTPGQGLQFLFEYFSETQRNKGNFPGRFSGRQFSNSRSEMNVSTLELGDSALYLCASSLRIGTYTDTQYFGPGTRLTVL.

This chain links TRBV2 with TRBJ2-2; maybe TRBD1 (5 bases). From germline, CDR1 is SNHLY and CDR2 FYNNEI. V lost 5 bases, J lost 0 bases, and 13 bases lay in between. The CDR3 consists of 16 residues. The CDR3: CASSPQGSANTGELFF. DNA for the CDR3: TGTGCCAGCAGTCCTCAGGGCAGCGCGAACACCGGGGAGCTGTTTTTT.

Notes on this clone: The DNA is left out, because the CDR3 cannot be placed on it with certainty; the CDR3 is given as TCRdb lists it. The rearrangement uses TRBV28 and TRBJ1-2. The CDR3 is 14 amino acids long, termini counted. Germline-derived CDR1 and CDR2 are MDHEN and SYDVKM. The CDR3 loop reads CASSFGAGGYGYTF.

The chain couples TRBV5-4 to TRBJ1-1; perhaps TRBD1 as D (6 bases). This CDR3 has 14 residues. The germline gives CDR1 SGHNT, CDR2 YYREEE (reference sequence). The V end was cut by 7 bases, the J end by 6 bases, with 19 bases between. Written as DNA, the CDR3 is TGTGCCAGCGGCGTGGTTGGGGGCAGTTCTGAAGCTTTCTTT. Amino acids: CASGVVGGSSEAFF.

This chain's CDR3 is CASSVAERPNEQFF. The CDR3 region has the DNA TGTGCCAGCAGCGTAGCTGAGAGGCCCAATGAGCAGTTCTTC. This chain connects TRBV9 to TRBJ2-1; D ambiguous. Trimming shortened V by 0 bases and J by 6 bases, and 10 bases separated the two germline ends. In germline, CDR1 is SGDLS, CDR2 YYNGEE. CDR3 length: 14 amino acids. Full variable domain (missing parts from reference TRBV9 and TRBJ2-1): DSGVTQTPKHLITATGQRVTLRCSPRSGDLSVYWYQQSLDQGLQFLIQYYNGEERAKGNILERFSAQQFPDLHSELNLSSLELGDSALYFCASSVAERPNEQFFGPGTRLTVL.

In the case of this clone: A junction end diverges from the germline sequence, so it may reflect a read error. The rearrangement uses TRBV7-9 and TRBJ1-5; a weak D match, TRBD1 (5 bases). There are 17 residues in the CDR3. Per the germline V gene, CDR1 is SEHNR and CDR2 is FQNEAQ (reference sequence). DNA for the CDR3: TGTTCCAGCAGCTTAGTTACCCTCCCGACAGAAAATCAGCCCCAGCATTTT. Translating gives CSSSLVTLPTENQPQHF.

The genes are TRBV19 and TRBJ2-1; D gene ambiguous. The CDR3 runs to 13 residues. Germline lookup yields CDR1 LNHDA and CDR2 SQIVND (reference sequence). V gave up 3 bases and J gave up 5 bases, with 8 bases separating them. CDR3 nucleotide sequence: TGTGCCAGTAGTATTATGGCAGACAATGAGCAGTTCTTC. Protein: CASSIMADNEQFF.

This sequence joins TRBV5-1 and TRBJ2-7; D may be TRBD2 (5 bases). Germline CDR1 is SGHRS and CDR2 is YFSETQ. Trimming took off 0 bases at V and 4 bases at J, with 11 bases between the two ends. This CDR3 has 14 residues. The CDR3 region is CASSLALEVYEQYF. In nucleotides, the CDR3 is TGCGCCAGCAGCTTGGCACTAGAGGTATACGAGCAGTACTTC.

About this clone itself: One end of the junction is discordant with germline, which a read error may explain. V usage is TRBV7-9 and J usage is TRBJ2-7; TRBD2 aligns across 12 bases. The CDR3 is made up of 15 amino acids. Germline CDR1 SEHNR, CDR2 FQNEAQ (reference sequence). The CDR3 nucleotides are TGTGCCAGCAGCCCTCGACTAGCGGGAGACGGCGAGCAGTGCTTC. Encoded protein: CASSPRLAGDGEQCF.

Turning to this clone: The junction differs from germline at one of its ends, possibly a read error. The chain joins TRBV7-9 to TRBJ2-2, with 8 nucleotides matching TRBD1. Germline V gene data show CDR1 as SEHNR and CDR2 as FQNEAQ (reference sequence). The CDR3 spans 16 residues. As DNA, the CDR3 is TGTTCCAGCAGCACAGGGGGGACAGCAGACACCGGGGAGCTGTTTTTT. Translation gives CSSSTGGTADTGELFF.

This clone is a singleton in its sample. The chain joins TRBV5-1 to TRBJ2-7; TRBD1 agrees at 9 bases. In germline, CDR1 is SGHRS, CDR2 YFSETQ. V trimming: 3 bases; J trimming: 6 bases; junction bases outside the gene matches: 4. The CDR3 runs to 13 residues. The CDR3 region is CASSSGTGFEQYF. CDR3 coding DNA: TGCGCCAGCAGCTCCGGGACAGGGTTCGAGCAGTACTTC.

This clone was picked up one time. The chain employs TRBV19 and TRBJ2-7; 7 bases fit TRBD2. Germline CDR1 reads LNHDA; CDR2 reads SQIVND (reference sequence). The CDR3 covers 13 residues. V gave up 3 bases and J gave up 7 bases; unmatched junction bases: 6. The CDR3 here is CASSMQGLMEQYF. The DNA for the CDR3 is TGTGCCAGTAGTATGCAGGGACTAATGGAGCAGTACTTC.

The chain has TRBV28 and TRBJ2-7; D is uncertain. The CDR3 runs to 11 residues. Germline assignment: CDR1 MDHEN and CDR2 SYDVKM. The CDR3 DNA is TGTGTTACTGCTGCCACCTACGAGCAGTACTTC. The encoded protein is CVTAATYEQYF.

V gene TRBV20-1 combines with J gene TRBJ2-1; D ambiguous. The ends were cut back, 5 bases at V and 6 bases at J, with 8 bases in the middle. Germline CDR1 is DFQATT and CDR2 is SNEGSKA (reference sequence). The CDR3 runs to 11 residues. In DNA, the CDR3 is TGCAGTGCTTCTAATTTCAATGAGCAGTTCTTC. This encodes CSASNFNEQFF.

This sequence joins TRBV19 and TRBJ2-5; possibly TRBD1 for D (5 bases). V was pared by 3 bases and J by 5 bases, with 16 bases between. This CDR3 is 15 amino acids long. Germline-derived CDR1 and CDR2 are LNHDA and SQIVND (reference sequence). CDR3 sequence: CASSMGPGLGETQYF. Here the CDR3 DNA reads TGTGCCAGTAGTATGGGGCCCGGTTTGGGGGAGACCCAGTACTTC.

The chain links TRBV6-6 to TRBJ2-1; 11 nucleotides agree with TRBD2. The CDR3 extends over 15 amino acids. Germline-derived CDR1 and CDR2 are MNHNY and SVGAGI (reference sequence). The junction had 2 bases not matched to a gene; V was cut back by 5 bases and J by 2 bases. CDR3 amino acids: CASSLGLAAYNEQFF. The CDR3 DNA follows: TGTGCCAGCAGTCTGGGACTAGCGGCCTACAATGAGCAGTTCTTC.

The chain uses TRBV7-8 and TRBJ1-4; D remains ambiguous. Trimming removed 0 bases from V and 7 bases from J, with 9 bases in between. CDR1 and CDR2 (germline): SGHVS, FQNEAQ. This CDR3 comprises 14 residues. The CDR3 loop is CASSLATGSEKLFF. CDR3 DNA: TGTGCCAGCAGCTTAGCGACGGGGAGTGAAAAACTGTTTTTT.

Here the CDR3 reads CASSRKSGVRDEQYF. The CDR3 bases are TGTGCCAGCAGCCGAAAATCAGGGGTTCGGGACGAGCAGTACTTC. The chain joins TRBV7-3 to TRBJ2-7; a possible D gene is TRBD1 (6 bases). Trimming took off 5 bases at V and 5 bases at J, with 19 bases between the two ends. This CDR3 region has 15 residues. CDR1 and CDR2 from the germline V gene are SGHTA and FQGTGA.

Regarding this clone: This sequence may be a read error, since a much larger clone differs from it by one base. Other DNA sequences in the sample encode the same CDR3. In DNA form, the CDR3 reads TGTGCCAGCAGTGAAGGGACTAGCGGGAGCCACGAGCAGTACTTC. Encoded protein: CASSEGTSGSHEQYF. The chain has TRBV6-1 and TRBJ2-7; 13 bases are shared with TRBD2. This CDR3 spans 15 amino acids. V was pared by 1 base and J by 5 bases, with 2 bases of the junction left unmatched. Germline V gene lookup returns CDR1 MNHNS and CDR2 SASEGT.